One and the same sample provided the 6 T cell receptor beta chains below, sequenced in a study of blood T cells in healthy people across ages. Next came a second PCR, run for roughly 6 to 11 cycles, which used a sample-barcoded 5' primer along with a J-beta primer mix. TCRdb passed the 5' RACE reads through MiXCR, listing each CDR3 protein once. The table lists 750,000 to 1,000,000 distinct CDR3 sequences, 25% to 35% of them singletons. This sample was shared with a second study, whose subject was T cells of mothers and their children.

The sample comprised blood. The receptors here all came from a woman in her thirties or forties in good health.

The genes are TRBV29-1 and TRBJ2-5, with D unresolved. From germline, CDR1 is SQVTM and CDR2 ANQGSEA. This CDR3 comprises 12 residues. V lost 3 bases to trimming and J lost 6 bases, with 11 bases between them. CDR3 region: CSVEASTKTQYF. For the CDR3, the DNA is TGCAGCGTTGAGGCCAGCACGAAGACCCAGTACTTC.

This chain uses TRBV11-2 with TRBJ2-1; no firm D call. V lost 1 base to trimming and J lost 5 bases, with 12 bases between them. CDR3 length: 15 residues. Germline V lookup: CDR1 SGHAT, CDR2 FQNNGV. DNA for the CDR3: TGTGCCAGCAGCTTAGTGCGTGACCGTCACAATGAGCAGTTCTTC. Encoded protein: CASSLVRDRHNEQFF.

V usage is TRBV12-3 or TRBV12-4 and J usage is TRBJ2-4, with D hard to call. The CDR3 is made up of 13 amino acids. V lost 3 bases, J lost 13 bases, and 16 bases lay in between. CDR3 protein: CASSFSTGNEQYF. The CDR3 region has the DNA TGTGCCAGCAGTTTCTCTACCGGCAATGAGCAGTACTTC.

The rearrangement links TRBV5-1 to TRBJ1-1; D unclear. V was clipped by 3 bases and J by 3 bases, with 21 bases between them. Looked up from germline, CDR1 is SGHRS and CDR2 is YFSETQ. The CDR3 is 17 amino acids. The CDR3 region is CASSSEITAIRYTEAFF. In nucleotides, the CDR3 is TGCGCCAGCAGCTCAGAAATTACAGCAATACGGTACACTGAAGCTTTCTTT.

This chain links TRBV28 with TRBJ2-6; D ambiguous. CDR3 length equals 15 residues. V was shortened by 2 bases and J by 1 base, with 6 bases between the two germline ends. In germline, CDR1 is MDHEN, CDR2 SYDVKM. The DNA for the CDR3 is TGTGCCAGCAGTTTACTGGCGTCTGGGGCCAACGTCCTGACTTTC. This encodes CASSLLASGANVLTF.

In its sample, this clonotype was seen a few times. DNA for the CDR3: TGTGCCAGCACTCCCGGACAGGGACCCAAAGGGACCCAGTACTTC. It is translated as CASTPGQGPKGTQYF. The rearrangement joins TRBV25-1 to TRBJ2-5; 8 bases match TRBD1. The CDR3 totals 15 residues. Germline lookup yields CDR1 MGHDK and CDR2 SYGVNS. With V trimmed by 7 bases and J by 7 bases, 14 bases remained unmatched.